Presented here are 10 T cell receptor beta chains from one specimen sequenced in a study of T cell responses to AZD1222 COVID-19 vaccine. TCRdb's table, derived via immunoSEQ multiplex PCR, lists solely in-frame clones and lacks some. The repertoire holds about 180,000 clones, with just over 85% as singletons. Specimen: peripheral blood, collected 28 days after the second AZD1222 dose. The receptors shown here come from an adult who received the AZD1222 COVID-19 vaccine.

CDR3 protein: CASSLNQLRQELYEQYF. CDR3 nucleotide sequence: TGTGCCAGCAGCTTAAATCAGCTAAGACAGGAGCTATACGAGCAGTACTTC. The chain combines TRBV7-9 with TRBJ2-7; tentatively, D is TRBD1 (6 bases). This CDR3 contains 17 residues. The V gene lost 2 bases and the J gene lost 4 bases, with 21 bases spanning the gap. CDR1 SEHNR and CDR2 FQNEAQ come from the germline V gene (reference sequence).

This chain joins TRBV24-1 and TRBJ2-7; 12 bases are a match to TRBD1. Trimming took 6 bases from V and 4 from J; bases not matched to a gene: 18. The CDR3 covers 19 residues. Germline loops: CDR1 KGHDR, CDR2 SFDVKD. In DNA form, the CDR3 reads TGTGCCACCAGTCAACGGGACAGGGGGCGACGTGGAAGATGGTACGAGCAGTACTTC. This translates into CATSQRDRGRRGRWYEQYF.

J is TRBJ2-1 and V is TRBV5-1; D remains unclear. V shed 0 bases and J shed 6 bases, with 16 bases lying between them. Looked up from germline, CDR1 is SGHRS and CDR2 is YFSETQ. This CDR3 is 16 amino acids long. CDR3 DNA: TGCGCCAGCAGCTTGGGAACTGGCGCAACCTTCAATGAGCAGTTCTTC. Translating it yields CASSLGTGATFNEQFF.

V gene TRBV9 combines with J gene TRBJ1-3, with D perhaps matching TRBD1 (6 bases). The CDR3 is made up of 17 amino acids. Germline V gene data show CDR1 as SGDLS and CDR2 as YYNGEE. Trimming took off 2 bases at V and 4 bases at J, with 19 bases between the two ends. The DNA for the CDR3 is TGTGCCAGCAGCGTCGAGGGGGGGGCCCGAACGGGAAACACCATATATTTT. It is translated as CASSVEGGARTGNTIYF.

The rearrangement uses TRBV7-6 and TRBJ1-3; 7 bases are shared with TRBD1. The CDR3 sequence is 15 residues long. Germline lookup yields CDR1 SGHVS and CDR2 FNYEAQ. V gave up 3 bases and J gave up 4 bases; unmatched junction bases: 6. Written as DNA, the CDR3 is TGTGCCAGCAGCTTGGAGGGGGCTGTGGGAAACACCATATATTTT. It yields the protein CASSLEGAVGNTIYF.

The sample holds a few counts of this clone. This chain links TRBV7-9 with TRBJ2-7; the match to TRBD1 covers 8 bases. The CDR3 is 17 amino acids. CDR1 is SEHNR, CDR2 FQNEAQ, per germline (reference sequence). V was pared by 1 base and J by 6 bases, with 14 bases of the junction left unmatched. In DNA, the CDR3 is TGTGCCAGCAGCTTAGGCGGTCCCACAGGGGGACTGGGCGAGCAGTACTTC. Its translation: CASSLGGPTGGLGEQYF.

This clone was observed once. V is TRBV7-2 and J is TRBJ2-3; D is uncertain. Trimming removed 1 base from V and 2 bases from J, with 4 bases in between. CDR1 is SGHTA and CDR2 is FQGNSA in the germline V gene. This CDR3 has 13 amino acids. The CDR3 here is CASSLEPTDTQYF. The CDR3 region has the DNA TGTGCCAGCAGCTTAGAACCCACAGATACGCAGTATTTT. Variable domain in full (rest from reference TRBV7-2 and TRBJ2-3): GAGVSQSPSNKVTEKGKDVELRCDPISGHTALYWYRQSLGQGLEFLIYFQGNSAPDKSGLPSDRFSAERTGGSVSTLTIQRTQQEDSAVYLCASSLEPTDTQYFGPGTRLTVL.

This clone was seen a single time. The J gene is TRBJ2-5, the V gene TRBV6-2 or TRBV6-3, with a tentative D call TRBD1 (6 bases). Trimming shortened V by 6 bases and J by 2 bases, and 16 bases separated the two germline ends. CDR1 and CDR2 from the germline V gene are MNHEY and SVGEGT. The CDR3 contains 15 residues. CDR3 in amino acids: CASSRDPRGQETQYF. The CDR3 nucleotides are TGTGCCAGCAGCCGCGACCCCAGGGGTCAAGAGACCCAGTACTTC.

This chain connects TRBV2 to TRBJ2-1; either TRBD1 or TRBD2 may fit D (5 bases each). The V gene lost 4 bases and the J gene lost 12 bases, with 22 bases spanning the gap. This CDR3 contains 15 residues. CDR1 SNHLY and CDR2 FYNNEI come from the germline V gene. The CDR3: CASSVNSPQGAGQFF. Written as DNA, the CDR3 is TGTGCCAGCAGTGTAAATTCCCCCCAAGGGGCGGGGCAGTTCTTC.

J is TRBJ1-5 and V is TRBV27; D uncertain. There are 16 residues in the CDR3. Trimming removed 4 bases from V and 0 bases from J, with 13 bases in between. Germline CDR1 is MNHEY and CDR2 is SMNVEV (reference sequence). The CDR3 is CASSWAGPYSNQPQHF. In DNA form, the CDR3 reads TGTGCCAGCAGTTGGGCCGGCCCGTATAGCAATCAGCCCCAGCATTTT.